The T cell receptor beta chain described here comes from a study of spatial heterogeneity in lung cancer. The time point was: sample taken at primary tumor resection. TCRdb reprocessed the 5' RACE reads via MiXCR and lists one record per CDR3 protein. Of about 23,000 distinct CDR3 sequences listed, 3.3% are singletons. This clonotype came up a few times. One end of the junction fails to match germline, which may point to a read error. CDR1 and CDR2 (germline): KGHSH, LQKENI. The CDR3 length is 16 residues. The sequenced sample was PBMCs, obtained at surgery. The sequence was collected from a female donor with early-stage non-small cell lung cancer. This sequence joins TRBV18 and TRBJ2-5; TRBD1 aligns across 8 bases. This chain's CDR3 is CASSPDRVRAQETRYF. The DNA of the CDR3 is TGTGCCAGCTCACCGGACAGGGTTAGGGCCCAAGAGACCCGGTACTTC. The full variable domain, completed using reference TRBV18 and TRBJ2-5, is NAGVMQNPRHLVRRRGQEARLRCSPMKGHSHVYWYRQLPEEGLKFMVYLQKENIIDESGMPKERFSAEFPKEGPSILRIQQVVRGDSAAYFCASSPDRVRAQETRYFGPGTRLLVL.